This passage covers 31 T cell receptor beta chains from one sample sequenced in a study of blood T cells in healthy people across ages. Next came a second PCR, run for about 7 to 12 cycles, which used a sample-barcoded 5' primer along with a J-beta primer mix. TCRdb re-analysed the 5' RACE reads in MiXCR, keeping a single row per CDR3 protein. The repertoire includes fewer than 2,000,000 distinct CDR3 sequences, 34% of them detected once, and about 11% sits in the top ten. What was sequenced was blood. The source is a woman aged 25 to 45 in good health.

The chain couples TRBV6-1 to TRBJ1-2; TRBD1 agrees at 8 bases. Germline lookup yields CDR1 MNHNS and CDR2 SASEGT. Trimming at V came to 6 bases and at J to 1 base, leaving 16 bases not matched to a gene. CDR3 length equals 18 residues. The CDR3 nucleotides read TGTGCCAGCAGCCCCACTTTAGGATCGGGACAGGTTAACTATGGCTACACCTTC. Protein product: CASSPTLGSGQVNYGYTF.

This clonotype has ten or more counts. This rearrangement joins TRBV7-3 to TRBJ2-3; 10 bases map to TRBD2. The length of the CDR3 is 14 residues. Trimming removed 3 bases from V and 6 bases from J; junction bases left unmatched: 3. CDR1 and CDR2 from the germline V gene are SGHTA and FQGTGA. In nucleotides, the CDR3 is TGTGCCAGCAGCTTCCTAGCGGGAGTGGATACGCAGTATTTT. This sequence encodes CASSFLAGVDTQYF.

The V and J genes are TRBV28 and TRBJ2-1; no clear D. Germline CDR1 and CDR2: MDHEN and SYDVKM. The germline V and J ends were trimmed by 6 bases and 3 bases, with 18 bases remaining between them. The CDR3 loop spans 16 amino acids. DNA of the CDR3: TGTGCCAGCAGCCCTCCCTCAGGAAGACACTACAATGAGCAGTTCTTC. This encodes CASSPPSGRHYNEQFF.

This sequence joins TRBV4-1 and TRBJ1-1; 7 bases fit TRBD1. The CDR3 has 16 amino acids. J lost 8 bases, V lost 3 bases, and 15 bases had no gene match. Germline V gives CDR1 MGHRA, CDR2 YSYEKL. The CDR3 DNA reads as TGCGCCAGCAGCCACGGACCGGGACAGATGAGGCTGGAAGCTTTCTTT. This gives the protein CASSHGPGQMRLEAFF.

This clonotype was observed a few times. The chain has TRBV6-1 and TRBJ1-5; a possible D gene is TRBD1 (6 bases). Germline V lookup: CDR1 MNHNS, CDR2 SASEGT. The CDR3 runs to 16 residues. Trimming left V 6 bases short and J 4 bases short, with 19 bases between. The CDR3 nucleotides read TGTGCCAGCAGCTATTGGGACATGGGAGAGAATCAGCCCCAGCATTTT. Its protein product is CASSYWDMGENQPQHF.

The V call is TRBV4-1, the J call TRBJ2-3, with 8 positions matching TRBD1. Trimming cost V 2 bases and J 6 bases; bases outside gene matches: 13. Germline V lookup: CDR1 MGHRA, CDR2 YSYEKL. The CDR3 loop spans 17 amino acids. The CDR3 reads CASSQREQGVLSDTQYF. In DNA form, the CDR3 reads TGCGCCAGCAGCCAAAGGGAACAGGGGGTTTTGTCGGATACGCAGTATTTT.

Concerning this clonotype: This could be a read error, since a much larger clone is one nucleotide away. The rearrangement links TRBV4-2 to TRBJ2-1; the match to TRBD2 covers 7 bases. V trimming: 4 bases; J trimming: 8 bases; junction bases outside the gene matches: 11. Germline lookup yields CDR1 LGHNA and CDR2 YNFKEQ. This CDR3 contains 15 residues. The CDR3 nucleotides read TGTGCCAGCAGCCCGCGTCCGGGACTAATGGATGAGCAGTTCTTC. Its translation: CASSPRPGLMDEQFF.

This clonotype was seen a handful of times. V usage is TRBV27 and J usage is TRBJ1-2, with no clear D. The V gene's germline CDR1 is MNHEY and CDR2 SMNVEV (reference sequence). The CDR3 has 16 amino acids. The germline V and J ends were trimmed by 3 bases and 2 bases, with 16 bases remaining between them. DNA for the CDR3: TGTGCCAGCAGTTTCTCGACCCTTTGGGCAAACTATGGCTACACCTTC. Residues: CASSFSTLWANYGYTF.

This clonotype is a singleton in its sample. This is likely a read error, given that the CDR3 carries no conserved phenylalanine or tryptophan at its end. This sequence joins TRBV3-1 and TRBJ1-2; D gene uncertain. Deletions cut 0 bases from V and 4 bases from J, with 12 bases between. Germline lookup yields CDR1 LGHDT and CDR2 YNNKEL (reference sequence). This CDR3 contains 15 residues. The CDR3 nucleotides read TGTGCCAGCAGCCAAGAATTTAGGATTACCTATGGCTACACCTGC. This encodes CASSQEFRITYGYTC.

The CDR3 loop reads CASSPPGASFDTQYF. CDR3 DNA: TGTGCCAGCTCACCCCCCGGGGCTAGTTTCGATACGCAGTATTTT. V gene TRBV18 combines with J gene TRBJ2-3; D is tentatively TRBD1 or TRBD2 (5 bases each). CDR1 KGHSH and CDR2 LQKENI come from the germline V gene. The CDR3 extends over 15 amino acids. Between the trimmed V and J ends, which lost 3 bases and 6 bases, there was a span of 16 bases. The complete variable domain, with remaining parts taken from reference TRBV18 and TRBJ2-3, reads NAGVMQNPRHLVRRRGQEARLRCSPMKGHSHVYWYRQLPEEGLKFMVYLQKENIIDESGMPKERFSAEFPKEGPSILRIQQVVRGDSAAYFCASSPPGASFDTQYFGPGTRLTVL.

The chain carries TRBV9 and TRBJ2-1; weak D call: TRBD2 (5 bases). Germline V gene sequence: CDR1 SGDLS, CDR2 YYNGEE. The CDR3 runs 17 residues. V was trimmed by 4 bases and J by 5 bases, leaving 22 bases between them. The CDR3 DNA follows: TGTGCCAGCAGCTTAAATCTGGGAGTGGGTCTTGACAATGAGCAGTTCTTC. This sequence encodes CASSLNLGVGLDNEQFF.

This clonotype has just a few counts. The chain is built from TRBV14 and TRBJ2-7; weak D call: TRBD2 (7 bases). The germline CDR1 and CDR2 sequences are SGHDN and FVKESK. This CDR3 comprises 14 residues. Trimming shortened V by 5 bases and J by 2 bases, and 13 bases separated the two germline ends. In DNA form, the CDR3 reads TGTGCCAGCAGCTTCTCGCGGGGGCCCTACGAGCAGTACTTC. Translation gives CASSFSRGPYEQYF.

The rearrangement joins TRBV20-1 to TRBJ1-5; 9 nucleotides align to TRBD1. V was clipped by 7 bases and J by 4 bases; unmatched bases: 8. The CDR3 consists of 14 residues. Germline-derived CDR1 and CDR2 are DFQATT and SNEGSKA (reference sequence). This CDR3 reads CSVNPGQGNQPQHF. The CDR3 coding sequence is TGCAGTGTTAACCCCGGACAGGGGAATCAGCCCCAGCATTTT.

This clonotype turned up a few times. This chain joins TRBV6-1 and TRBJ2-7; D is ambiguous. The CDR3 consists of 15 residues. CDR1 is MNHNS and CDR2 is SASEGT in the germline V gene. Trimming shortened V by 8 bases and J by 4 bases, and 21 bases separated the two germline ends. For the CDR3, the DNA is TGTGCCAGCCACCTATCCCCCTCAGAGATTTACGAGCAGTACTTC. Translating gives CASHLSPSEIYEQYF.

This clonotype has more than one count but fewer than ten. The J gene is TRBJ1-2, the V gene TRBV6-6; perhaps TRBD1 as D (6 bases). From germline, CDR1 is MNHNY and CDR2 SVGAGI (reference sequence). The germline V and J ends were trimmed by 6 bases and 1 base, with 12 bases remaining between them. The CDR3 is 14 amino acids. The CDR3 bases are TGTGCCAGCAGCCGCGGACAGATTAACTATGGCTACACCTTC. It is translated as CASSRGQINYGYTF.

This clonotype was seen a few times. V and J are TRBV15 and TRBJ2-3, with 9 bases identical to TRBD1. This CDR3 spans 17 amino acids. V lost 4 bases and J lost 3; bases outside the gene matches: 11. Per germline, CDR1 LNHNV and CDR2 YYDKDF (reference sequence). In DNA, the CDR3 is TGTGCCACCAGCAACCCGACAGGGGGTCCCTATACAGATACGCAGTATTTT. Amino acids: CATSNPTGGPYTDTQYF.

The genes are TRBV29-1 and TRBJ1-2; TRBD1 is a possible D gene (5 bases). This CDR3 has 11 amino acids. Germline values: CDR1 SQVTM, CDR2 ANQGSEA. The V and J ends lost 5 bases and 8 bases respectively, with 12 bases between them. This chain's CDR3 is CSVSSGGGYTF. CDR3 bases: TGCAGCGTTTCTTCCGGGGGGGGCTACACCTTC.

This rearrangement joins TRBV9 to TRBJ2-3; D is ambiguous. Trimming stripped 4 bases from V and 1 base from J, with 16 bases between. Germline CDR1 and CDR2: SGDLS and YYNGEE. CDR3 size: 16 residues. CDR3 protein: CASSPGRIDGTDTQYF. For the CDR3, the DNA is TGTGCCAGCAGCCCCGGACGGATTGATGGCACAGATACGCAGTATTTT.

A note on this clonotype: One junction end disagrees with the germline gene, perhaps due to a read error. The V call is TRBV27, the J call TRBJ1-2, with 9 bases lining up with TRBD1. Germline lookup yields CDR1 MNHEY and CDR2 SMNVEV (reference sequence). The CDR3 totals 17 residues. The CDR3 sequence: CASSLYGTGKANHGYTF. Here the CDR3 DNA reads TGTGCCAGCAGTTTATATGGGACAGGGAAAGCTAACCATGGCTACACCTTC.

Only a few counts were recorded for this clonotype. J is TRBJ1-5 and V is TRBV6-2 or TRBV6-3; possibly TRBD1 for D (6 bases). The CDR3 runs 16 residues. Per germline, CDR1 MNHEY and CDR2 SVGEGT. V was shortened by 0 bases and J by 3 bases, with 12 bases between the two germline ends. CDR3 residues: CASSYSAGTYNQPQHF. CDR3 coding DNA: TGTGCCAGCAGTTACTCGGCGGGGACATACAATCAGCCCCAGCATTTT.

The chain is built from TRBV5-1 and TRBJ2-1, with 15 bases aligning to TRBD2. CDR1 is SGHRS and CDR2 is YFSETQ in the germline V gene. This CDR3 region has 17 residues. J lost 7 bases, V lost 4 bases, and 9 bases had no gene match. Here the CDR3 reads CASSLGLAGGIGNEQFF. The CDR3 coding sequence is TGCGCCAGCAGCCTCGGACTAGCGGGAGGGATAGGGAATGAGCAGTTCTTC.

V gene TRBV9 combines with J gene TRBJ2-7; D may be TRBD2 (6 bases). The CDR3 spans 16 residues. Trimming removed 0 bases at V and 7 bases at J, with 20 bases between. Per germline, CDR1 SGDLS and CDR2 YYNGEE. CDR3 residues: CASSVGTGGSGEEQYF. CDR3 DNA sequence: TGTGCCAGCAGCGTAGGGACTGGGGGGAGTGGTGAAGAGCAGTACTTC.

The sample holds a few counts of this clonotype. This chain connects TRBV9 to TRBJ2-5, with TRBD2 matching 7 bases. Germline lookup yields CDR1 SGDLS and CDR2 YYNGEE. The trim removed 0 bases at V and 11 bases at J, leaving 13 bases unmatched. The CDR3 loop spans 15 amino acids. CDR3 sequence: CASSVGVPGRGRQYF. The CDR3 region has the DNA TGTGCCAGCAGCGTAGGTGTCCCTGGTCGCGGGAGACAGTACTTC.

In its sample, this clonotype was seen a few times. The V call is TRBV3-1, the J call TRBJ2-7; TRBD2 matches at 9 bases. Trimming at V came to 8 bases and at J to 3 bases, leaving 14 bases not matched to a gene. CDR3 size: 16 residues. Germline values: CDR1 LGHDT, CDR2 YNNKEL (reference sequence). In DNA, the CDR3 is TGTGCCAGCTGGGGACTATCGGCGGGGGGGAACTACGAGCAGTACTTC. Encoded protein: CASWGLSAGGNYEQYF.

The rearrangement uses TRBV2 and TRBJ2-3; perhaps TRBD1 as D (5 bases). V lost 2 bases, J lost 5 bases, and 8 bases lay in between. The CDR3 is 13 residues long. Germline V gene data show CDR1 as SNHLY and CDR2 as FYNNEI. In DNA form, the CDR3 reads TGTGCCAGCAGTGAAAGGACAATAGATACGCAGTATTTT. Protein product: CASSERTIDTQYF. Together with reference TRBV2 and TRBJ2-3, the CDR3 gives the full variable domain: EPEVTQTPSHQVTQMGQEVILRCVPISNHLYFYWYRQILGQKVEFLVSFYNNEISEKSEIFDDQFSVERPDGSNFTLKIRSTKLEDSAMYFCASSERTIDTQYFGPGTRLTVL.

This clonotype was seen a few times. The chain uses TRBV12-3 or TRBV12-4 and TRBJ2-1; TRBD2 is a possible D gene (5 bases). Between the trimmed V and J ends, which lost 0 bases and 8 bases, there was a span of 14 bases. CDR3 length: 15 residues. The CDR3 sequence: CASSLAIGGVDEQFF. The DNA for the CDR3 is TGTGCCAGCAGTTTAGCAATTGGAGGAGTGGATGAGCAGTTCTTC.

The sample holds a few counts of this clonotype. The genes are TRBV20-1 and TRBJ2-3, with D perhaps matching TRBD1 (5 bases). Trimming cost V 4 bases and J 1 base, with 9 bases left between them. This CDR3 has 13 residues. Germline V CDR1 and CDR2: DFQATT, SNEGSKA (reference sequence). The CDR3 nucleotides read TGCAGTGCTACAGACAGCCGCACAGATACGCAGTATTTT. Its protein is CSATDSRTDTQYF.

This clonotype was observed a few times. The chain is built from TRBV27 and TRBJ2-5; 10 bases line up with TRBD1. V shed 2 bases and J 4 bases; nucleotides not matched to a gene: 19. CDR1 and CDR2 (germline): MNHEY, SMNVEV (reference sequence). The CDR3 contains 20 residues. Here the CDR3 DNA reads TGTGCCAGCAGTTTAACCGGGACAGGGGTAGTGGAGGGGCTACTAGAGACCCAGTACTTC. Protein: CASSLTGTGVVEGLLETQYF.

This clonotype occurred a few times. The chain has TRBV27 and TRBJ2-1; the match to TRBD2 covers 9 bases. V was pared by 4 bases and J by 6 bases, with 13 bases of the junction left unmatched. The CDR3 extends over 17 amino acids. Germline V CDR1 and CDR2: MNHEY, SMNVEV (reference sequence). The chain's CDR3 is CASSSPRGGRAGNEQFF. DNA for the CDR3: TGTGCCAGCAGTTCCCCGCGGGGCGGGAGGGCCGGCAATGAGCAGTTCTTC.

Note on this clonotype: A much larger clone lies a single base off, so this may be a read error. The chain recombines TRBV29-1 with TRBJ2-5; a weak D match, TRBD1 (6 bases). The germline V gene has CDR1 SQVTM and CDR2 ANQGSEA. CDR3 length: 15 residues. CDR3 loop: CSVDWADRQGETRYF. CDR3 DNA sequence: TGCAGCGTTGATTGGGCGGACAGACAAGGGGAGACCCGGTACTTC.

This clonotype was seen only a few times. The rearrangement links TRBV20-1 to TRBJ2-3; the D is unclear. Between the trimmed V and J ends, which lost 6 bases and 7 bases, there was a span of 20 bases. CDR3 length: 14 amino acids. CDR1 and CDR2 from the germline V gene are DFQATT and SNEGSKA (reference sequence). This CDR3 is CSASGLGKDNTQYF. The CDR3 coding sequence is TGCAGTGCCTCGGGTCTGGGGAAAGACAATACGCAGTATTTT.